These 8 T cell receptor beta chains share one sample of origin, sequenced in a study of blood T cell repertoires in COVID-19 (dated by TCRdb to the early 2020s). Library prep was done by the immunoSEQ multiplex PCR assay. The source is immuneACCESS, and TCRdb retained only in-frame sequences with V and J called. Part of the clones is not carried over; for the studies checked, unresolved V genes explain less than half of this, and the remainder is unexplained. The sample table holds some 70,000 clones, of which approximately 88% were seen once. The ten largest clonotypes hold approximately 6.4% of the sample. The sample consisted of peripheral blood. Receptor source: a woman between 65 and 79 years old with acute or convalescent COVID-19.

This rearrangement joins TRBV14 to TRBJ2-5, with TRBD1 as a possible D gene (6 bases). The CDR3 spans 12 residues. With 8 bases removed from V and 5 bases from J, the gap between germline ends came to 12 bases. Germline V CDR1 and CDR2: SGHDN, FVKESK. The CDR3 spells CASQGLGETQYF. The CDR3, as DNA: TGTGCCAGCCAGGGGTTGGGGGAGACCCAGTACTTC.

The V call is TRBV14, the J call TRBJ2-2; the match to TRBD2 covers 8 bases. Germline trimming cut 2 bases from V and 5 bases from J; bases unmatched to any gene: 10. In germline, CDR1 is SGHDN, CDR2 FVKESK. The CDR3 is made up of 17 amino acids. The CDR3: CASSQISGGPRTGELFF. The CDR3 DNA sequence: TGTGCCAGCAGCCAAATATCGGGGGGGCCAAGGACCGGGGAGCTGTTTTTT.

The rearrangement links TRBV28 to TRBJ2-1; TRBD2 agrees at 8 bases. This CDR3 spans 17 amino acids. The germline V gene encodes CDR1 MDHEN and CDR2 SYDVKM. V dropped 3 bases and J dropped 4; count of bases not matched to a gene: 11. CDR3 sequence (DNA): TGTGCCAGCAGTTTTCTTGGTACCGGGGGGGTTTACAATGAGCAGTTCTTC. It translates to CASSFLGTGGVYNEQFF.

This sequence joins TRBV2 and TRBJ1-2, with D tentatively TRBD1 (6 bases). Germline V gene sequence: CDR1 SNHLY, CDR2 FYNNEI. V was pared by 6 bases and J by 6 bases, with 26 bases between. The CDR3 is made up of 17 amino acids. Here the CDR3 DNA reads TGTGCCAGCAGCGGGGGAGGGACAAGCCGCAACGGGAATGGCTACACCTTC. It is translated as CASSGGGTSRNGNGYTF. Based on the CDR3 plus reference TRBV2 and TRBJ1-2, the full variable domain is EPEVTQTPSHQVTQMGQEVILRCVPISNHLYFYWYRQILGQKVEFLVSFYNNEISEKSEIFDDQFSVERPDGSNFTLKIRSTKLEDSAMYFCASSGGGTSRNGNGYTFGSGTRLTVV.

The chain links TRBV6-2 or TRBV6-3 to TRBJ2-5; D is ambiguous. From germline, CDR1 is MNHEY and CDR2 SVGEGT. The CDR3 is 15 amino acids. Trimming took off 1 base at V and 1 base at J, with 10 bases between the two ends. The CDR3 spells CASSYFGLGQETQYF. The DNA of the CDR3 is TGTGCCAGCAGTTACTTTGGCCTAGGCCAAGAGACCCAGTACTTC.

The chain couples TRBV6-6 to TRBJ2-1; D perhaps matches TRBD2 (5 bases). The CDR3 sequence is 14 residues long. CDR1 is MNHNY, CDR2 SVGAGI, per germline (reference sequence). V was trimmed by 8 bases and J by 0 bases, leaving 11 bases between them. CDR3 protein: CASGLPSSYNEQFF. The CDR3 DNA is TGTGCCAGCGGACTTCCCAGCTCCTACAATGAGCAGTTCTTC.

This clone has only one observation. The chain is built from TRBV24-1 and TRBJ1-2; the match to TRBD1 covers 9 bases. V lost 3 bases, J lost 8 bases, and 15 bases stayed unmatched. This CDR3 is 17 amino acids long. Per the germline V gene, CDR1 is KGHDR and CDR2 is SFDVKD. CDR3 nucleotide sequence: TGTGCCACCAGTGATCCAACCGGGACAGGGATTCTGGCCGGCTACACCTTC. Translated: CATSDPTGTGILAGYTF.

This chain joins TRBV2 and TRBJ1-6; D gene ambiguous. This CDR3 spans 14 amino acids. In germline, CDR1 is SNHLY, CDR2 FYNNEI. Between the trimmed V and J ends, which lost 7 bases and 10 bases, there was a span of 17 bases. The CDR3 DNA follows: TGTGCCAGCACCCGGCAGGAGGCCAACTCACCCCTCCACTTT. Residues: CASTRQEANSPLHF.